This T cell receptor (beta chain) was profiled in a study of T cell responses to AZD1222 COVID-19 vaccine. Sequenced by immunoSEQ multiplex PCR; TCRdb stores in-frame clones only, minus some. The sample consists of about 150,000 clones, about 90% of them appearing once. This clone showed up just once. With 8 bases removed from V and 1 base from J, the gap between germline ends came to 12 bases. The germline CDR1 and CDR2 sequences are LNHDA and SQIVND (reference sequence). The CDR3 has 15 residues. This TCR derives from an adult in good health. The genes are TRBV19 and TRBJ2-6, with D unclear. Source: peripheral blood, taken on day 0 of AZD1222 vaccination. This CDR3 is CASRSQLSGANVLTF. The CDR3 nucleotides are TGTGCCAGTCGGTCACAGTTATCTGGGGCCAACGTCCTGACTTTC.